The source of this T cell receptor (beta chain) is a study of spatial heterogeneity in lung cancer. Regarding time point: sample taken at primary tumor resection. Whole RNA came from tumor, nontumor lung or frozen PBMC and was sequenced without being sorted. The donor population consisted of more than 55 patients with untreated, early-stage non-small cell lung cancer. CDR3 length equals 13 residues. In germline, CDR1 is LGHNA, CDR2 YNFKEQ. V was shortened by 4 bases and J by 4 bases, with 7 bases between the two germline ends. TCRdb re-derived calls from the 5' RACE reads in MiXCR, one entry per CDR3 protein. The repertoire includes about 12,000 distinct CDR3 sequences, 5.5% to 8% of them detected once, and 10% sits in the top ten. This clonotype rates as medium-sized.

This chain joins TRBV4-2 and TRBJ2-2; D may be TRBD1 (5 bases). The material sequenced was normal lung tissue next to the tumor, taken at surgery. The sequence was collected from a male donor with early-stage non-small cell lung cancer. CDR3 sequence reads: CASSPQGTGELFF. For the CDR3, the DNA is TGTGCCAGCAGCCCCCAGGGCACCGGGGAGCTGTTTTTT.